This T cell receptor beta chain was identified during a study of T cell clonality in common variable immunodeficiency. Study observations and caveats: Common variable immunodeficiency TCR beta sequences reportedly had fewer deletions and N-nucleotide insertions.

TCRdb keeps only in-frame clones here, not all; method: immunoSEQ multiplex PCR. This sample has about 42,000 clones and no singletons, with approximately 2.2% in the ten largest. V lost 10 bases and J lost 6, with 9 bases in between. Per germline, CDR1 SNHLY and CDR2 FYNNEI. The CDR3 consists of 10 residues. This clone was recorded at least ten times. The target antigen is unknown. From the germline J gene comes the end of the CDR3, since the read stops 3 residues before it. Source material: peripheral blood mononuclear cells. The chain has TRBV2 and TRBJ1-1; D is unresolved. The sequence was collected from a person aged 18 to 75 in good health. CDR3 DNA (partial): TGTGCCAACGGTCTAGCTGAA. Translating it yields CANGLAE. The CDR3 in full is CANGLAEAFF.